The TCR beta chain under discussion was sequenced for a study of tumor and adjacent non-tumor tissue in lung cancer. Study as a whole: Samples averaged about 3.8 million productive TCRbeta reads each. Study-wide findings and caveats: Tumor tissue had significantly higher TCR diversity than normal lung. Normal lung showed higher cumulative top 100 clone frequency than tumor.

No cell sorting was done before RNA was extracted from the tissue. Distant lung tissue was collected more than 3 cm away from the tumor edge. In the case of this clonotype: The antigen remains unidentified.

A modified ARM-PCR protocol with three rounds of nested PCR amplified TCRbeta. From the multiplex PCR reads, TCRdb called clonotypes with MiXCR, one entry per CDR3 protein. The sample contains under 85,000 distinct CDR3 sequences, over 60% of which appear only once. Deletions cut 7 bases from V and 7 bases from J, with 20 bases between. In germline, CDR1 is DFQATT, CDR2 SNEGSKA (reference sequence). This CDR3 spans 13 amino acids. The chain combines TRBV20-1 with TRBJ2-7; possibly TRBD1 or TRBD2 for D (6 bases each). This clonotype was sampled from a man in his 70s with non-small cell lung cancer. Sequencing used distant non-tumor lung tissue. The CDR3 sequence is CSVRSWGADEQYF. As DNA, the CDR3 is TGCAGTGTTAGGAGTTGGGGGGCGGATGAGCAGTACTTC.